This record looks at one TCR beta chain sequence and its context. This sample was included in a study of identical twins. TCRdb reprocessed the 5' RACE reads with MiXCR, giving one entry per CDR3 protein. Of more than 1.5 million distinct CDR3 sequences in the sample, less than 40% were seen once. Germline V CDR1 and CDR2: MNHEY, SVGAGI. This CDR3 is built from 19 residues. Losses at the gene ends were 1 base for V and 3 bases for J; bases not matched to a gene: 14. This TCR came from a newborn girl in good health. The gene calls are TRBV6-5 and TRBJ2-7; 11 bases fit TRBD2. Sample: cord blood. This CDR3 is CASSYWRLAGRGPYYEQYF. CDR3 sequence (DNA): TGTGCCAGCAGTTACTGGCGACTAGCGGGAAGAGGACCTTACTACGAGCAGTACTTC.